These 4 T cell receptor beta chains came from one sample sequenced in a study of blood T cell repertoires in COVID-19. This table comes from immunoSEQ multiplex PCR, and its TCRdb copy is limited to in-frame clones, with some not included. This sample has over 100,000 clones, with nearly 90% found just once. The sample was peripheral blood. All receptors come from a man over 45 with active COVID-19.

This sequence joins TRBV7-3 and TRBJ2-1; tentatively, D is TRBD1 (7 bases). Germline CDR1 SGHTA, CDR2 FQGTGA. The CDR3 contains 14 residues. Trimming removed 3 bases from V and 10 bases from J, with 16 bases in between. In DNA form, the CDR3 reads TGTGCCAGCAGCTTGTTTTCAGGGGGGAGCGAGCAGTTCTTC. This codes for CASSLFSGGSEQFF.

In regard to this clone: A read error may account for a junction end that differs from germline. The chain has TRBV27 and TRBJ2-2, with D perhaps matching TRBD2 (5 bases). This CDR3 has 17 amino acids. Germline loops: CDR1 MNHEY, CDR2 SMNVEV (reference sequence). The CDR3 nucleotides read TGTGCCAGCAGTTCCCCGGGTGGGCCTCCCGAACACCGGGGAGCTGTTTTT. Encoded protein: CASSSPGGPPEHRGAVF.

The J gene is TRBJ1-5, the V gene TRBV7-9; D is ambiguous. From germline, CDR1 is SEHNR and CDR2 FQNEAQ (reference sequence). The CDR3 loop spans 13 amino acids. V lost 3 bases, J lost 5 bases, and 8 bases lay in between. DNA of the CDR3: TGTGCCAGCAGCTTTAATGCGGATCAGCCCCAGCATTTT. Translated: CASSFNADQPQHF.

CDR3 nucleotides: TGTGCCAGCAGCTTAGGCAAGTGGACAGGGGGTAGCGATGAGCAGTTCTTC. Encoded protein: CASSLGKWTGGSDEQFF. V is TRBV11-2 and J is TRBJ2-1, with 10 positions matching TRBD1. V lost 1 base and J lost 8; bases outside the gene matches: 11. This CDR3 region has 17 residues. The germline V gene has CDR1 SGHAT and CDR2 FQNNGV.